Below are 6 T cell receptor beta chains sequenced from a single sample in a study of T cell responses to AZD1222 COVID-19 vaccine. Method: immunoSEQ multiplex PCR; TCRdb's copy keeps in-frame clones and lacks some. The top ten clones hold approximately 1.2% of a sample with 150,000 to 200,000 clones, more than 85% of them seen once. The source material was peripheral blood, sampled 28 days after the second AZD1222 dose. All receptors derive from an adult who received the AZD1222 COVID-19 vaccine.

This clone occurred once. The gene calls are TRBV5-1 and TRBJ1-1, with D unresolved. CDR3 size: 12 residues. The V and J ends lost 0 bases and 0 bases respectively, with 0 bases between them. From germline, CDR1 is SGHRS and CDR2 YFSETQ. The CDR3 coding sequence is TGCGCCAGCAGCTTGGTGAACACTGAAGCTTTCTTT. Translating gives CASSLVNTEAFF.

This chain joins TRBV19 and TRBJ1-1; D call uncertain. V was clipped by 4 bases and J by 0 bases, with 6 bases between them. Germline-derived CDR1 and CDR2 are LNHDA and SQIVND (reference sequence). The CDR3 extends over 13 amino acids. The CDR3 nucleotides are TGTGCCAGTAGTACGAGGATGAACACTGAAGCTTTCTTT. This codes for CASSTRMNTEAFF.

V usage is TRBV7-9 and J usage is TRBJ2-7, with D tentatively TRBD2 (6 bases). The germline V gene encodes CDR1 SEHNR and CDR2 FQNEAQ (reference sequence). CDR3 size: 14 residues. Trimming stripped 7 bases from V and 7 bases from J, with 20 bases between. The CDR3 is CASTVGGAPWEQYF. CDR3 in DNA: TGTGCCAGCACCGTGGGGGGAGCACCCTGGGAGCAGTACTTC.

This chain connects TRBV29-1 to TRBJ2-1, with 10 nucleotides matching TRBD2. This CDR3 is built from 13 residues. V dropped 7 bases and J dropped 8; count of bases not matched to a gene: 8. Per germline, CDR1 SQVTM and CDR2 ANQGSEA. CDR3 in DNA: TGCAGCGGATCTAGCGGGAGTATCTATGAGCAGTTCTTC. It translates to CSGSSGSIYEQFF.

This clone appeared a single time. The CDR3 DNA follows: TGTGCCAGCAGCTTGGAGGGACTAAGCTCCTACGAGCAGTACTTC. It specifies CASSLEGLSSYEQYF. The chain has TRBV5-6 and TRBJ2-7; 7 nucleotides align to TRBD2. Trimming at V came to 0 bases and at J to 0 bases, leaving 3 bases not matched to a gene. This CDR3 comprises 15 residues. The germline V gene has CDR1 SGHDT and CDR2 YYEEEE.

The chain links TRBV6-5 to TRBJ1-1, with TRBD1 matching over 7 bases. There are 15 residues in the CDR3. The V segment lost 6 bases and the J segment 1 base; nucleotides outside the gene matches: 8. Looked up from germline, CDR1 is MNHEY and CDR2 is SVGAGI. The CDR3 loop reads CASRRDREPNTEAFF. The CDR3 DNA sequence: TGTGCCAGCAGGCGGGACAGAGAACCGAACACTGAAGCTTTCTTT.